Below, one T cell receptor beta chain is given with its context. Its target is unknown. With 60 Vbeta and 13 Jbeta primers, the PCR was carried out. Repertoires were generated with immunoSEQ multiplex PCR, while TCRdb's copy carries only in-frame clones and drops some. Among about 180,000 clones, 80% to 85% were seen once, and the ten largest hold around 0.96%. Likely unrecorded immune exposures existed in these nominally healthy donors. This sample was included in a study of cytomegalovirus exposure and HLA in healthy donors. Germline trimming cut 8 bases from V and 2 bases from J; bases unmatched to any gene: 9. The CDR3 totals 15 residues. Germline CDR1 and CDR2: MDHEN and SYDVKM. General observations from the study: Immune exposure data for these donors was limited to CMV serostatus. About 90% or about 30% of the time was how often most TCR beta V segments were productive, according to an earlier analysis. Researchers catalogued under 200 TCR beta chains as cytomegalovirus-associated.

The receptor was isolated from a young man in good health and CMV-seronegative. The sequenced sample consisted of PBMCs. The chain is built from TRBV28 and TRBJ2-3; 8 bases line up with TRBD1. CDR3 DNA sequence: TGTGCCAGCGATAGGACAGGGAGATTCACAGATACGCAGTATTTT. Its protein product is CASDRTGRFTDTQYF.